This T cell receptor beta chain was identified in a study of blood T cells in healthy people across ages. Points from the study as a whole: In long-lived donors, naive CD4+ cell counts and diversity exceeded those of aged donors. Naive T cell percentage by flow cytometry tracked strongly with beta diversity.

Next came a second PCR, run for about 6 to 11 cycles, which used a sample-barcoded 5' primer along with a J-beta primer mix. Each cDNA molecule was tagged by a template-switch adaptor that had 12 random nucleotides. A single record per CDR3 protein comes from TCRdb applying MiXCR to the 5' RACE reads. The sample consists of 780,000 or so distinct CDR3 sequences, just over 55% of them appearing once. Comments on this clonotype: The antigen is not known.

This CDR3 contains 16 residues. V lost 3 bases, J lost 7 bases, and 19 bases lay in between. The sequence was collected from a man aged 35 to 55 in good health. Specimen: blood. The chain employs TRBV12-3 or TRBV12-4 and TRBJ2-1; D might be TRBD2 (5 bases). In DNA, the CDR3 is TGTGCCAGCAGTTTTTCCTTTCGGGATGGGAAGAATGAGCAGTTCTTC. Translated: CASSFSFRDGKNEQFF.